This TCR beta chain came from a study of blood T cells in healthy people across ages. Study information: Per two T cells, about one barcoded beta molecule was captured through template switching.

Total RNA amounts of at least 6 micrograms were extracted per sample. This CDR3 spans 14 amino acids. CDR1 SGHRS and CDR2 YFSETQ come from the germline V gene. With 5 bases removed from V and 5 bases from J, the gap between germline ends came to 17 bases. Through a sample-barcoded 5' primer and a J-beta primer mix, a second PCR was run for roughly 6 to 11 cycles. Carrying 12 random nucleotides, a template-switch adaptor labeled each individual cDNA molecule. Each single sample gave us at least 3 million CDR3-containing paired-end reads. TCRdb reprocessed the 5' RACE reads with MiXCR, giving one entry per CDR3 protein. The repertoire holds about a million distinct CDR3 sequences, with 51% as singletons.

This chain connects TRBV5-1 to TRBJ2-7; D may match TRBD1 or TRBD2 (6 bases each). This TCR came from a woman aged 55-75 years in good health. The sample comprised blood. DNA of the CDR3: TGCGCCAGCAGACAGGAGGGGGATCTCGACGAGCAGTACTTC. This gives the protein CASRQEGDLDEQYF.